These 2 T cell receptor beta chains share one sample of origin, sequenced in a study of OX40 agonist ivuxolimab in advanced cancers. TCRdb's table, derived via immunoSEQ multiplex PCR, lists solely in-frame clones and lacks some. Here the sample spans approximately 50,000 clones, about 82% being singletons. Specimen: CD4+ or CD8+ T cells sorted from blood, collected in a trial of the OX40 agonist ivuxolimab. The receptor source for this set is an adult with an advanced solid tumor such as melanoma, head and neck, liver or kidney cancer.

The V gene is TRBV5-1, the J gene TRBJ1-2, with 8 bases matching TRBD1. The V gene end was trimmed by 5 bases and the J gene end by 4 bases; junction bases not matched to a gene: 13. The CDR3 runs 16 residues. Per germline, CDR1 SGHRS and CDR2 YFSETQ. This CDR3 is CASSHRGTDSSYGYTF. The DNA of the CDR3 is TGCGCCAGCAGTCACAGGGGGACAGACAGTTCCTATGGCTACACCTTC.

CDR3 nucleotides: TGTGCCAGCAGTGAAGACAGGACCGTCTACGAGCAGTACTTC. Its translation: CASSEDRTVYEQYF. The rearrangement joins TRBV2 to TRBJ2-7; D is perhaps TRBD1 (5 bases). V was clipped by 1 base and J by 3 bases, with 10 bases between them. The germline CDR1 and CDR2 sequences are SNHLY and FYNNEI. This CDR3 spans 14 amino acids.